Listed below are T cell receptor beta chains from one sample, sequenced in a study of blood T cell repertoires in COVID-19. The table came from immunoSEQ multiplex PCR; TCRdb's copy has only in-frame clones and leaves some out. The sample records about 300,000 clones, 87% being singletons. Material for sequencing was peripheral blood. The receptors were sampled from a middle-aged woman who had recovered from COVID-19. Each CDR3 is given with its conserved first and last residue. D genes are given only for firm matches. The size of a clone is reported for some rows only, either as once, few or many, or as a class for expanded clones.

>TRBJ2-7|TRBV10-2|few|.
CASKLGGVSYEQYF
TGCGCCAGCAAATTAGGCGGGGTTAGCTACGAGCAGTACTTC
>TRBJ1-6|TRBV6-2/TRBV6-3|.|.
CASSSPGGKSSYNSPLHF
TGTGCCAGCAGTTCGCCCGGCGGGAAGAGCTCCTATAATTCACCCCTCCACTTT
>TRBJ2-7|TRBV6-6|.|TRBD2
CASSYASGSYEQYF
TGTGCCAGCAGTTACGCTAGCGGGAGCTACGAGCAGTACTTC
>TRBJ2-2|TRBV5-4|.|.
CASSLGYPGELFF
TGTGCCAGCAGCTTGGGCTACCCCGGGGAGCTGTTTTTT
>TRBJ2-1|TRBV2|few|.
CASRLEVHEQFF
TGTGCCAGCAGGTTAGAGGTCCATGAGCAGTTCTTC
>TRBJ1-1|TRBV5-4|.|.
CASSTGVDPGNTEAFF
TGTGCCAGCAGCACCGGGGTCGACCCCGGGAACACTGAAGCTTTCTTT
>TRBJ2-5|TRBV19|.|TRBD1
CASSGHRGGETQYF
TGTGCCAGTAGTGGACACAGGGGCGGAGAGACCCAGTACTTC
>TRBJ1-5|TRBV5-1|.|.
CASSLGSEVGQPQHF
TGCGCCAGCAGCTTGGGATCTGAGGTTGGACAGCCCCAGCATTTT
>TRBJ2-7|TRBV2|.|.
CASSDERHEQYF
TGTGCCAGCAGTGACGAGCGACACGAGCAGTACTTC
>TRBJ1-5|TRBV6-2/TRBV6-3|.|TRBD1
CASSDRARGQPQHF
TGTGCCAGCAGCGACAGGGCCAGGGGTCAGCCCCAGCATTTT